These 9 T cell receptor beta chains were all obtained from the same sample, sequenced in a study of cytomegalovirus exposure and HLA in healthy donors (dated by TCRdb to about 2017). The library was produced with the immunoSEQ multiplex PCR assay. A mixture of 60 forward primers for TCR Vbeta segments and 13 reverse primers for TCR Jbeta segments was used in the multiplex PCR. The table was pulled from immuneACCESS by TCRdb, which kept in-frame rearrangements only. Such tables lose some clones; where checked, under half of the loss comes from unresolved V genes, and the rest has no known cause. The sample data list over 150,000 clones, and around 75% of these were observed just once. Over 2.5% of the sample is in the top ten clones. Sequenced: PBMCs. The receptors here all came from a male donor in good health and CMV-seronegative.

The gene calls are TRBV18 and TRBJ1-5; 10 bases match TRBD1. V dropped 5 bases and J dropped 7; count of bases not matched to a gene: 8. This CDR3 spans 15 amino acids. The germline CDR1 and CDR2 sequences are KGHSH and LQKENI. In DNA, the CDR3 is TGTGCCAGCTCATCTACCGGGACAGGGGACCAGCCCCAGCATTTT. It yields the protein CASSSTGTGDQPQHF.

V gene TRBV5-1 combines with J gene TRBJ1-4, with 11 bases lining up with TRBD1. The CDR3 extends over 15 amino acids. V was clipped by 4 bases and J by 5 bases; unmatched bases: 4. Germline V CDR1 and CDR2: SGHRS, YFSETQ. The chain's CDR3 is CASSPWTGGNEKLFF. For the CDR3, the DNA is TGCGCCAGCAGCCCGTGGACAGGGGGCAATGAAAAACTGTTTTTT.

In this sample, this clone turned up a few times. This rearrangement joins TRBV4-1 to TRBJ2-5, with D possibly TRBD1 on 5 matching bases. The CDR3 totals 14 residues. Looked up from germline, CDR1 is MGHRA and CDR2 is YSYEKL. Trimming shortened V by 2 bases and J by 5 bases, and 12 bases separated the two germline ends. This CDR3 reads CASSQSQGTETQYF. As DNA, the CDR3 is TGCGCCAGCAGCCAAAGTCAGGGCACGGAGACCCAGTACTTC.

The J gene is TRBJ2-1, the V gene TRBV7-8, with 9 nucleotides matching TRBD2. The CDR3 consists of 13 residues. Germline V gene sequence: CDR1 SGHVS, CDR2 FQNEAQ. V was pared by 11 bases and J by 4 bases, with 6 bases of the junction left unmatched. The CDR3 region is CAGGREGYNEQFF. CDR3 in DNA: TGTGCCGGGGGGCGGGAGGGGTACAATGAGCAGTTCTTC.

The rearrangement links TRBV29-1 to TRBJ2-4; 10 bases match TRBD2. The V and J ends lost 6 bases and 2 bases, in that order; junction bases with no gene match: 10. This CDR3 spans 16 amino acids. Germline V gene lookup returns CDR1 SQVTM and CDR2 ANQGSEA. In DNA, the CDR3 is TGCAGCGTCGCTAAGCCGGGACTAGCGCCCAAAAACATTCAGTACTTC. Residues: CSVAKPGLAPKNIQYF.

The chain is built from TRBV18 and TRBJ1-5; D gene ambiguous. The ends were cut back, 8 bases at V and 2 bases at J, with 7 bases in the middle. CDR3 size: 12 residues. CDR1 is KGHSH, CDR2 LQKENI, per germline. DNA for the CDR3: TGTGCCAGCACCCAGGGCAATCAGCCCCAGCATTTT. Residues: CASTQGNQPQHF.

This clone was picked up one time. The chain links TRBV6-1 to TRBJ2-1, with D possibly TRBD1 on 5 matching bases. Trimming removed 7 bases from V and 7 bases from J, with 14 bases in between. The CDR3 runs to 13 residues. Germline CDR1 MNHNS, CDR2 SASEGT. Written as DNA, the CDR3 is TGTGCCAGCACTCCCAGCCACAGGAATGAGCAGTTCTTC. Translating gives CASTPSHRNEQFF.

This chain joins TRBV5-4 and TRBJ2-7; D possibly corresponds to TRBD2 (6 bases). The CDR3 is 15 residues long. The V gene lost 0 bases and the J gene lost 4 bases, with 14 bases spanning the gap. CDR1 SGHNT and CDR2 YYREEE come from the germline V gene (reference sequence). CDR3 sequence reads: CASSLVAGTFYEQYF. In nucleotides, the CDR3 is TGTGCCAGCAGCTTGGTGGCAGGGACTTTTTACGAGCAGTACTTC.

CDR3 sequence reads: CASSSTGQGHTQYF. The CDR3 coding sequence is TGTGCCAGCAGCTCCACTGGACAGGGACATACGCAGTATTTT. The rearrangement joins TRBV6-5 to TRBJ2-3, with 8 bases aligning to TRBD1. The CDR3 length is 14 residues. V shed 6 bases, J shed 7 bases, and the junction held 9 bases outside the gene matches. Germline V gene data show CDR1 as MNHEY and CDR2 as SVGAGI.